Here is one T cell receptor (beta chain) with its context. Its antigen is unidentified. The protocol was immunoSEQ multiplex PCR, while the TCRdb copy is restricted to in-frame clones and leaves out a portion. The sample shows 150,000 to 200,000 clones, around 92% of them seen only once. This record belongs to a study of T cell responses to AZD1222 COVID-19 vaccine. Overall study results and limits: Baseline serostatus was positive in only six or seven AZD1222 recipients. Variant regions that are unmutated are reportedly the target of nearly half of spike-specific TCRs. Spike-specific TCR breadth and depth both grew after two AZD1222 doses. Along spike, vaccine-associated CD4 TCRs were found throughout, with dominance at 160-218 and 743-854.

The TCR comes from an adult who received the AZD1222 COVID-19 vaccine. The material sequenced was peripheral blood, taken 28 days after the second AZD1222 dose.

The chain's CDR3 is CASSSPTPGQPNTGELFF. CDR3 DNA sequence: TGTGCCAGCAGCTCACCAACCCCGGGACAACCCAACACCGGGGAGCTGTTTTTT. The chain employs TRBV7-8 and TRBJ2-2; tentatively, D is TRBD1 (6 bases). V shed 4 bases and J shed 2 bases, with 20 bases lying between them. CDR1 and CDR2 from the germline V gene are SGHVS and FQNEAQ. The CDR3 loop spans 18 amino acids.